This T cell receptor beta chain was recovered during a study of cytomegalovirus exposure and HLA in healthy donors. Study information: Prior work identified under 130 million unique TCR beta sequences in 150 million to 200 million T cells. Study-level results: It was reportedly the case that the classifier diagnosed cytomegalovirus status with high specificity and sensitivity. It was assumed in the presence/absence analyses that sequencing depth was roughly uniform across donors.

The CDR3 spans 11 residues. Trimming stripped 4 bases from V and 3 bases from J, with 7 bases between. The germline V gene has CDR1 SQVTM and CDR2 ANQGSEA. All donors participated as healthy donors of bone marrow. The PCR made use of 60 Vbeta and 13 Jbeta primers. Measured with immunoSEQ multiplex PCR; TCRdb has only the in-frame clones, and not every one. The sample has hundreds of thousands of clones; 60% to 80% are singletons. In its sample, this clone was seen a few times. Its specificity is not known. This sample includes further DNA sequences coding for the same CDR3. The TCR was taken from a male donor in good health and CMV-seronegative. Sample: PBMCs. J is TRBJ2-7 and V is TRBV29-1, with D hard to call. CDR3 sequence reads: CSVGQNYEQYF. CDR3 in DNA: TGCAGCGTTGGCCAGAACTACGAGCAGTACTTC.